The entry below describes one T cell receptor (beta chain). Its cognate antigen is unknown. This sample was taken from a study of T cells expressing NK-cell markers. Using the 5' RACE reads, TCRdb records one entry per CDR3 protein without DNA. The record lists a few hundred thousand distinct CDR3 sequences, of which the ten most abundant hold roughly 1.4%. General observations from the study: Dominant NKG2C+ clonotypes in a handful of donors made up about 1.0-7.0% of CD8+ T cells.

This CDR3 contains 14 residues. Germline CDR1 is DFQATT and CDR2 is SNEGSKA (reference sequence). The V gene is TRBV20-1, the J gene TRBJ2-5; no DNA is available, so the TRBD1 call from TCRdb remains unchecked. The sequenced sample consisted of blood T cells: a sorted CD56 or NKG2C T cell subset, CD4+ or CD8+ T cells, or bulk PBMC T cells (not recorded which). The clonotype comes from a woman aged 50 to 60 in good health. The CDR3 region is CSASSGQGGETQYF.